This T cell receptor (beta chain) was recovered during a study of blood T cell repertoires in COVID-19. Study details: Whether acute or convalescent, the COVID-19 samples came from the United States, Italy and Spain. Nucleic acid was either cDNA or gDNA, and it came from T cells, B-cell-depleted T cells, or PBMCs.

Per the authors' pipeline: Quantification of nucleated cells was approximated via reference gene primer amplification. The protocol was immunoSEQ multiplex PCR, while the TCRdb copy is restricted to in-frame clones and leaves out a portion. From that table come the V and J calls and clone size; the DNA was used to work out D and trimming. The repertoire holds more than 250,000 clones, with more than 75% as singletons. J was trimmed by 9 bases and V by 4 bases; bases with no gene match: 13. This CDR3 contains 15 residues. Per the germline V gene, CDR1 is SGDLS and CDR2 is YYNGEE. This sequence originates from a man aged 50 or older with active or convalescent COVID-19. The V call is TRBV9, the J call TRBJ2-1, with 7 bases fitting TRBD2. The sequenced material came from peripheral blood. Here the CDR3 DNA reads TGTGCCAGCAGCCCAGAAGGGCGGGAGAGTTTTGAGCAGTTCTTC. This translates into CASSPEGRESFEQFF.